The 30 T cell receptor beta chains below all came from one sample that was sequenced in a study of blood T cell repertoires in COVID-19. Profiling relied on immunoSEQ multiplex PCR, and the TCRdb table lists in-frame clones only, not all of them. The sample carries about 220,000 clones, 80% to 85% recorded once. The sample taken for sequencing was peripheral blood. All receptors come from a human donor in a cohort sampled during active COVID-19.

The CDR3 bases are TGTGCCAGCAGAGGGACAGGGATCTTTCCCACAGATACGCAGTATTTT. It specifies CASRGTGIFPTDTQYF. The V and J genes are TRBV5-6 and TRBJ2-3, with 9 nucleotides matching TRBD1. Germline V gene lookup returns CDR1 SGHDT and CDR2 YYEEEE. J was trimmed by 2 bases and V by 5 bases; bases with no gene match: 9. The CDR3 length is 16 residues. The full variable domain, in which reference TRBV5-6 and TRBJ2-3 provide the parts outside the CDR3, is DAGVTQSPTHLIKTRGQQVTLRCSPKSGHDTVSWYQQALGQGPQFIFQYYEEEERQRGNFPDRFSGHQFPNYSSELNVNALLLGDSALYLCASRGTGIFPTDTQYFGPGTRLTVL.

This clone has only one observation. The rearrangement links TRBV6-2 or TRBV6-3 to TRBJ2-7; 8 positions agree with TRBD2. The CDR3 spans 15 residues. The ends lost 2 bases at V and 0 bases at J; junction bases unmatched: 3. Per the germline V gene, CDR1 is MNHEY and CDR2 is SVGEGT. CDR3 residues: CASSYGGLGSYEQYF. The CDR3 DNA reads TGTGCCAGCAGTTACGGGGGACTAGGCTCCTACGAGCAGTACTTC.

The CDR3 DNA reads as TGTGCCAGCAGTGCCCCCTTACAGGGGTTTGGCGAGCAGTACTTC. Translated, it gives CASSAPLQGFGEQYF. This chain links TRBV6-2 or TRBV6-3 with TRBJ2-7, with 7 bases aligning to TRBD1. The CDR3 covers 15 residues. V shed 5 bases, J shed 6 bases, and the junction held 13 bases outside the gene matches. Germline V gives CDR1 MNHEY, CDR2 SVGEGT.

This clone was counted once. The CDR3 DNA reads TGCGCCAGCAGAAACCATACGGGGTCTGGGGCCAACGTCCTGACTTTC. It encodes CASRNHTGSGANVLTF. This sequence joins TRBV5-1 and TRBJ2-6; perhaps TRBD2 as D (5 bases). Trimming took 5 bases from V and 1 from J, leaving 13 bases between them. The CDR3 runs 16 residues. Germline values: CDR1 SGHRS, CDR2 YFSETQ.

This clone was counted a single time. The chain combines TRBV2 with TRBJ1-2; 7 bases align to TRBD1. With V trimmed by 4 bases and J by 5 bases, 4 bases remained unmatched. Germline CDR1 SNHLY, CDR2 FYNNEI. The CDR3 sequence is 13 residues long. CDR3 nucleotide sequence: TGTGCCAGCAGTGGGACAGGCCTTTATGGCTACACCTTC. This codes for CASSGTGLYGYTF.

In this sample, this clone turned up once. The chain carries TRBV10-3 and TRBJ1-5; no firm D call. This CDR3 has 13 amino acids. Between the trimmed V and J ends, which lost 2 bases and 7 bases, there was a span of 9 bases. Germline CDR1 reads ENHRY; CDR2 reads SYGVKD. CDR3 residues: CAISERGGQPQHF. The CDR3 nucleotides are TGTGCCATCAGTGAGCGGGGTGGCCAGCCCCAGCATTTT.

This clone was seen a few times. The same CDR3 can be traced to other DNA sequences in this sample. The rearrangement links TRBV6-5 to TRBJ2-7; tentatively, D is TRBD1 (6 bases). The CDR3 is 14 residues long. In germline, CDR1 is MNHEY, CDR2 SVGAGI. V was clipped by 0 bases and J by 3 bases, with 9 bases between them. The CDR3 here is CASSYSARGYEQYF. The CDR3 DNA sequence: TGTGCCAGCAGTTACTCCGCCAGGGGCTACGAGCAGTACTTC.

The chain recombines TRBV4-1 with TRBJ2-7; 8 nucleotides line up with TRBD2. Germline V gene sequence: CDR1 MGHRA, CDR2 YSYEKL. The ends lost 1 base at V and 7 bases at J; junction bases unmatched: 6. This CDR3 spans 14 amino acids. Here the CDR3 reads CASSQASGLREQYF. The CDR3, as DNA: TGCGCCAGCAGCCAAGCTAGCGGGCTAAGAGAGCAGTACTTC.

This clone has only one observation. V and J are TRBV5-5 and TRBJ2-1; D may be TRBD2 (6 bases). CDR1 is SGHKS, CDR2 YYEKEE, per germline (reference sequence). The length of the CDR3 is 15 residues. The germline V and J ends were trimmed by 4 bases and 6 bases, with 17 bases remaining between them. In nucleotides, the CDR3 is TGTGCCAGCAGCCTGGGGGGAGCCGTTATCAATGAGCAGTTCTTC. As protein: CASSLGGAVINEQFF. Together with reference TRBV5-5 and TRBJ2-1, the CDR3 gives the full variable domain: DAGVTQSPTHLIKTRGQQVTLRCSPISGHKSVSWYQQVLGQGPQFIFQYYEKEERGRGNFPDRFSARQFPNYSSELNVNALLLGDSALYLCASSLGGAVINEQFFGPGTRLTVL.

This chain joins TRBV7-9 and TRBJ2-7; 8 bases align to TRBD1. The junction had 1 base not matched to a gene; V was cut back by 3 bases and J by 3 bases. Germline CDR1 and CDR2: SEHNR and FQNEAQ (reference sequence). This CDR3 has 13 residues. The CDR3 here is CASSLGQVYEQYF. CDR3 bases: TGTGCCAGCAGCTTGGGACAGGTCTACGAGCAGTACTTC.

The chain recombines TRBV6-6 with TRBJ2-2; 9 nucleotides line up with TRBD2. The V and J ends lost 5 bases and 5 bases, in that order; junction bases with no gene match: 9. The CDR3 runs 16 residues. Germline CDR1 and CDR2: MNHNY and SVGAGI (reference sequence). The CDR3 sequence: CASSRTGTSRTGELFF. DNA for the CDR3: TGTGCCAGCAGTCGTACCGGGACTAGCCGTACCGGGGAGCTGTTTTTT.

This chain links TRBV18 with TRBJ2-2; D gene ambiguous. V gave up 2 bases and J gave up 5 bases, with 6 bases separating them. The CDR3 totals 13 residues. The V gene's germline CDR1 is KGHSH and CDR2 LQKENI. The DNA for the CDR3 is TGTGCCAGCTCACCAATCTCGACCGGGGAGCTGTTTTTT. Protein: CASSPISTGELFF.

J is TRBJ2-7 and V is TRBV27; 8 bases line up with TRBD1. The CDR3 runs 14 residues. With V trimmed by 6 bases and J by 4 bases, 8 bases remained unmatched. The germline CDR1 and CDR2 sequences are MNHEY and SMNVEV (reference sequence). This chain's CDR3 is CASSRAGQGYEQYF. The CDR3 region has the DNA TGTGCCAGCAGCCGTGCCGGACAGGGATACGAGCAGTACTTC.

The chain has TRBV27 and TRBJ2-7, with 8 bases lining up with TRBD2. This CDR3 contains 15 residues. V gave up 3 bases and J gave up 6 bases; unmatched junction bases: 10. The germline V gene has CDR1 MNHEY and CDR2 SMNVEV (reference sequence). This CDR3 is CASSFRSGGPGEQYF. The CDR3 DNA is TGTGCCAGCAGTTTTCGTTCGGGAGGGCCGGGCGAGCAGTACTTC.

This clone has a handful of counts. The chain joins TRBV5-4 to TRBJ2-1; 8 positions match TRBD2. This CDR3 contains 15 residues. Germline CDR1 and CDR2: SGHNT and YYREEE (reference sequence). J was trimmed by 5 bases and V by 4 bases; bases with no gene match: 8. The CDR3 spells CASSTQREWNNEQFF. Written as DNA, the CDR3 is TGTGCCAGCAGCACCCAGCGGGAGTGGAACAATGAGCAGTTCTTC.

In DNA, the CDR3 is TGTGCCACCCTACCACAGGGACGGACGGACGGCTACACCTTC. Its protein is CATLPQGRTDGYTF. The chain links TRBV2 to TRBJ1-2; a weak D match, TRBD1 (6 bases). The CDR3 is 14 amino acids. Trimming pared 10 bases from V and 8 bases from J, leaving 23 bases between. The germline CDR1 and CDR2 sequences are SNHLY and FYNNEI.

The DNA for the CDR3 is TGTGCCAGCAGTGAACCCCGTACAGGGTACTATGGCTACACCTTC. Protein: CASSEPRTGYYGYTF. This chain joins TRBV6-1 and TRBJ1-2; a weak D match, TRBD1 (6 bases). The length of the CDR3 is 15 residues. Germline V lookup: CDR1 MNHNS, CDR2 SASEGT. Trimming took 2 bases from V and 3 from J, leaving 13 bases between them.

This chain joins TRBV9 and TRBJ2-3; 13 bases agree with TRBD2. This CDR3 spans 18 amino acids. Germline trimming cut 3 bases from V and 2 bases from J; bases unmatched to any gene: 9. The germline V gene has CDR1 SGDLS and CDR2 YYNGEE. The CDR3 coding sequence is TGTGCCAGCAGCGCCGGGACTAGCGGGACGATAAACACAGATACGCAGTATTTT. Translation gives CASSAGTSGTINTDTQYF.

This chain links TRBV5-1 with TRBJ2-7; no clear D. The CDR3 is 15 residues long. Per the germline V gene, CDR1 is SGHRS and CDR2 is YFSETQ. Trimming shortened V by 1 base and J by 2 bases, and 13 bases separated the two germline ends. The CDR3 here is CASSLRGDGTYEQYF. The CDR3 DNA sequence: TGCGCCAGCAGCTTGCGAGGTGATGGAACCTACGAGCAGTACTTC.

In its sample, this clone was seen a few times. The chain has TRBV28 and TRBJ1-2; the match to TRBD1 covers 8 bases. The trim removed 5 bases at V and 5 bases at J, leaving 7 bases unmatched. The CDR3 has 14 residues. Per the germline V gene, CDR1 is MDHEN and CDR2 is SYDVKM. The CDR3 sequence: CASSLLQGAYGYTF. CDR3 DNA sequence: TGTGCCAGCAGTCTCCTGCAGGGGGCTTATGGCTACACCTTC.

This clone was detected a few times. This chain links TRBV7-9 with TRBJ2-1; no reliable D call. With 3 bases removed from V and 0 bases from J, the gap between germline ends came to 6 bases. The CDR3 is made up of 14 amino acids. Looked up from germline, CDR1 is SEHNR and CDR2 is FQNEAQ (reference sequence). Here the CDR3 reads CASSFRSSYNEQFF. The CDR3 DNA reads TGTGCCAGCAGCTTCAGAAGCTCCTACAATGAGCAGTTCTTC.

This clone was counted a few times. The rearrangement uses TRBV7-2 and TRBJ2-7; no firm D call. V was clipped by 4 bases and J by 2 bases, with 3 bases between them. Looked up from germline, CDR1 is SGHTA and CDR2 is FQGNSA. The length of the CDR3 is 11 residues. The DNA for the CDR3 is TGTGCCAGCAGCTCAACCTACGAGCAGTACTTC. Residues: CASSSTYEQYF. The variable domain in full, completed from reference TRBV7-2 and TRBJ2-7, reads GAGVSQSPSNKVTEKGKDVELRCDPISGHTALYWYRQSLGQGLEFLIYFQGNSAPDKSGLPSDRFSAERTGGSVSTLTIQRTQQEDSAVYLCASSSTYEQYFGPGTRLTVT.

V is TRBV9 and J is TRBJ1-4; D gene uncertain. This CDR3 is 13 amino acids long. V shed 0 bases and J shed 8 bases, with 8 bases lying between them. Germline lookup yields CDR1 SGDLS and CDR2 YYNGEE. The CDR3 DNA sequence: TGTGCCAGCAGCGTAGGGCAGACAGAAAAACTGTTTTTT. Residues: CASSVGQTEKLFF.

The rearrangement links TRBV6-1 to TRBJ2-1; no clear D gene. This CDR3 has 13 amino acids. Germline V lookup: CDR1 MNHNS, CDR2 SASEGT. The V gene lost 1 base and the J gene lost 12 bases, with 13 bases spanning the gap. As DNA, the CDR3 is TGTGCCAGCAGTGAAGGGTCGGAGTTAGGGCAGTTCTTC. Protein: CASSEGSELGQFF.

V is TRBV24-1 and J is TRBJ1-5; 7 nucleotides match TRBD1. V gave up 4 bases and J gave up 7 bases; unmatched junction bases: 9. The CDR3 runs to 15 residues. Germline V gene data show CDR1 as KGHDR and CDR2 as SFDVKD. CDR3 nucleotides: TGTGCCACCAGTGAAACGGGACAGCCCGACCAGCCCCAGCATTTT. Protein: CATSETGQPDQPQHF.

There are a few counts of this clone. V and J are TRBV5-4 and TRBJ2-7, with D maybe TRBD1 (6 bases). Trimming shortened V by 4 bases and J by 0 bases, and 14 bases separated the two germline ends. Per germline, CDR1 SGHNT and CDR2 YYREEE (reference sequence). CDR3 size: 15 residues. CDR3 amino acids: CASSHLGQSSYEQYF. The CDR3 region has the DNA TGTGCCAGCAGCCATCTTGGACAGAGCTCCTACGAGCAGTACTTC.

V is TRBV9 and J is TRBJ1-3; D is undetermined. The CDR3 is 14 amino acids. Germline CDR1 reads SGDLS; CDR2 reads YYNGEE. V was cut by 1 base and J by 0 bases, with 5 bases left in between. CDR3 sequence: CASSVRSSGNTIYF. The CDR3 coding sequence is TGTGCCAGCAGCGTAAGGAGCTCTGGAAACACCATATATTTT.

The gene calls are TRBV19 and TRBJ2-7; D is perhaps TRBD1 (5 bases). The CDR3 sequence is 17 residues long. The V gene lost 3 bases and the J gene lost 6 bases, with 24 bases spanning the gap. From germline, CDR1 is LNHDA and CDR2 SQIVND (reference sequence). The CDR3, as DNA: TGTGCCAGTAGTATCCCCCAACAGAAAGGGGTATTCGTCGAGCAGTACTTC. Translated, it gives CASSIPQQKGVFVEQYF.

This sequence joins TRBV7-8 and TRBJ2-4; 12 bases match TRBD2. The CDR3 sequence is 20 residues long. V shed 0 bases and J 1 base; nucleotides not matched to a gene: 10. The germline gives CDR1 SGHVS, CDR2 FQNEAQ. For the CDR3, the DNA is TGTGCCAGCAGCTTAGCCCTAGCGGGAGGGCCCGGGGGGGCCAAAAACATTCAGTACTTC. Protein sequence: CASSLALAGGPGGAKNIQYF.

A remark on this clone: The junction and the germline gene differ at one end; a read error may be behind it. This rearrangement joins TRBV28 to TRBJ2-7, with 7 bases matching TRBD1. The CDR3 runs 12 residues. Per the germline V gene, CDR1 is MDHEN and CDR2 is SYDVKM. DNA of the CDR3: TGTGCCAGCAGTTCCCCGGACAGGCCGGGGTTCTTC. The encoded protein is CASSSPDRPGFF. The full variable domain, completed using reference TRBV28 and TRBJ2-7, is DVKVTQSSRYLVKRTGEKVFLECVQDMDHENMFWYRQDPGLGLRLIYFSYDVKMKEKGDIPEGYSVSREKKERFSLILESASTNQTSMYLCASSSPDRPGFFGPGTRLTVT.